The sequence of this TCR beta chain was determined in a study of circulating and synovial CD4+ cells in juvenile arthritis. Broader study findings: CPL and bulk CD4 samples differed at least tenfold in T cell genomes. Shared-clonotype fractions with synovium likely underestimate full repertoire overlap. Some such blood samples were as oligoclonal as synovium. These blood cells shared more CDR3 sequences with synovium than bulk blood.

Note on this clone: Its specificity is unknown.

Looked up from germline, CDR1 is MGHRA and CDR2 is YSYEKL. V was clipped by 0 bases and J by 12 bases, with 12 bases between them. CDR3 length equals 13 residues. This table comes from immunoSEQ multiplex PCR, and its TCRdb copy is limited to in-frame clones, with some not included. Seen here are 3,400 or so clones, around 81% observed once, and the top ten hold nearly 3.5%. The sequence was obtained from a human donor with juvenile idiopathic arthritis. The rearrangement links TRBV4-1 to TRBJ2-1; D may be TRBD2 (6 bases). The sample taken for sequencing was CD4+ T cells from synovial fluid. The CDR3 DNA is TGCGCCAGCAGCCAAGAAACCCCAGCGGGGCAGTTCTTC. This translates into CASSQETPAGQFF.